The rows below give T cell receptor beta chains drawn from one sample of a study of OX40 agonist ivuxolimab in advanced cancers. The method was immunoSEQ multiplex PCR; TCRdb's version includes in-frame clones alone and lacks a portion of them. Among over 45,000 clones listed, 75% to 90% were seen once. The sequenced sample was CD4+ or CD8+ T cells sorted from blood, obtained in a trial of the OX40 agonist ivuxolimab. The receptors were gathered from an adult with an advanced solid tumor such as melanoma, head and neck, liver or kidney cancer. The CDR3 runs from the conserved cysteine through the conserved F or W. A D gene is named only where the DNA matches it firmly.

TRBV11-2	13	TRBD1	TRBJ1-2	CASSAGTGDYYTF	TGTGCCAGCAGCGCCGGGACAGGGGACTACTACACCTTC
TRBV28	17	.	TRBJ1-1	CASSPLEQASMNTEAFF	TGTGCCAGCAGTCCCTTGGAGCAGGCGTCCATGAACACTGAAGCTTTCTTT
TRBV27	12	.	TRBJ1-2	CASSSSDYGYTF	TGTGCCAGCAGTTCCTCAGATTATGGCTACACCTTC
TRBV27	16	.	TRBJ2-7	CASSLAVEGEYSEQYF	TGTGCCAGCAGTTTAGCTGTGGAGGGGGAATATAGCGAGCAGTACTTC
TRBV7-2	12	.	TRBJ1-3	CASSNSGNTIYF	TGTGCCAGCAGCAACTCTGGAAACACCATATATTTT
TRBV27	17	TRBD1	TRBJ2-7	CASSENLGTGGTYEQYF	TGTGCCAGCAGCGAAAACCTCGGGACAGGTGGTACCTACGAGCAGTACTTC
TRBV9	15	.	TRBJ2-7	CASSVGGGFPNEQYF	TGTGCCAGCAGCGTAGGGGGGGGCTTCCCTAACGAGCAGTACTTC
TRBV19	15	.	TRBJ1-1	CASSTGVLMNTEAFF	TGTGCCAGTAGTACAGGGGTCCTCATGAACACTGAAGCTTTCTTT
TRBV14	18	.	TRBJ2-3	CASSQSTLGGYNTDTQYF	TGTGCCAGCAGCCAAAGCACCCTCGGGGGCTACAACACAGATACGCAGTATTTT
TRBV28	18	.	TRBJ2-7	CASSSPSVPPAAAYEQYF	TGTGCCAGCAGTTCCCCATCGGTCCCCCCTGCGGCGGCCTACGAGCAGTACTTC
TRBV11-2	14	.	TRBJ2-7	CASSLGSRTYEQYF	TGTGCCAGCAGCTTAGGATCGAGGACCTACGAGCAGTACTTC
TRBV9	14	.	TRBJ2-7	CASSVGSGTYEQYF	TGTGCCAGCAGCGTAGGTTCAGGGACCTACGAGCAGTACTTC
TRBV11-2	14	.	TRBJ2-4	CASSGQLTKNIQYF	TGTGCCAGCAGCGGACAGCTAACCAAAAACATTCAGTACTTC
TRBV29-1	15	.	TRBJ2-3	CSALGGPLTGDTQYF	TGCAGCGCCCTAGGTGGCCCCTTAACGGGAGATACGCAGTATTTT